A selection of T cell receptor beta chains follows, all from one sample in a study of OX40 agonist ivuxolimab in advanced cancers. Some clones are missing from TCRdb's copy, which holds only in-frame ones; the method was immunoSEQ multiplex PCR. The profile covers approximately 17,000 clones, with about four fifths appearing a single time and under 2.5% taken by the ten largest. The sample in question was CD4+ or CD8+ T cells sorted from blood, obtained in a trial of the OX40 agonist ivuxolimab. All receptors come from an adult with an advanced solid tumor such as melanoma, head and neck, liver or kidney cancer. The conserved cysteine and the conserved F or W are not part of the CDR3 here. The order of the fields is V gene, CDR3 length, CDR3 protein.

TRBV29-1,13,SVAGQGGWTDTQY
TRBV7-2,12,ASTLLDSSYEQY
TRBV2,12,ASSPPGQPSSWH
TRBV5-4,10,ASSLAIGELF
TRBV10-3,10,ATRTGNTEAF
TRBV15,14,ATSRDLGLVNDEQF
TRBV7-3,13,ASSSYPDSTDTQY
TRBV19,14,ATVGRIAERRETQY
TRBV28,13,ASRLESGHHQPQH
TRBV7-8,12,ASSLAGAGRELF
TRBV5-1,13,ASSLGVAGPDEQF
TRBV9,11,ATGREGTGELF
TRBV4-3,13,ASSQVQGASYEQY
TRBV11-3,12,ASSFSSGANVLT
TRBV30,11,AWSVQGQETQY
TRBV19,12,ASSSSDGGHEQF
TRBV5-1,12,ASSWGGTSYGYT
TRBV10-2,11,ASSESILGEAF
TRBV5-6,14,ASSNIAGGPTGELF
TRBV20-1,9,SANRGNTIY